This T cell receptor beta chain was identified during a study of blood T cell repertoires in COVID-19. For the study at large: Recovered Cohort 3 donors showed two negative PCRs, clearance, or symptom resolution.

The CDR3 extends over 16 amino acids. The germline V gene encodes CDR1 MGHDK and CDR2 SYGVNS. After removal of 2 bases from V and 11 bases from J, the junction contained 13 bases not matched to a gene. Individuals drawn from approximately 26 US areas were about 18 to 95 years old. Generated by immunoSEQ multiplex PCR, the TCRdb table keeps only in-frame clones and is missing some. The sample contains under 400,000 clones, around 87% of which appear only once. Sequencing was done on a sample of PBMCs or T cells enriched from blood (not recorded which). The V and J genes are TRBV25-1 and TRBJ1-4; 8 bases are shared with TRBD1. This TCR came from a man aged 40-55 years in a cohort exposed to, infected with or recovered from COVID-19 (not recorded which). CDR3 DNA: TGTGCCAGCAGTGAAGTTGGGACAGGCAAATGGGACAAACTGTTTTTT. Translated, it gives CASSEVGTGKWDKLFF.